This TCR beta chain was found in a study of CD8 T cells in ankylosing spondylitis. This CDR3 is 15 amino acids long. The V end was cut by 5 bases, the J end by 0 bases, with 10 bases between. CDR1 SGHTA and CDR2 FQGNSA come from the germline V gene. Study-level results: Eight highly homologous variants made up a TCR beta motif, and this motif appeared characteristic of ankylosing spondylitis blood.

Each TCR beta library was made by quantitative 5'-RACE that incorporated molecular barcodes. MiXCR, applied by TCRdb to the 5' RACE reads, yields one record per CDR3 protein. The data contain just under 550,000 distinct CDR3 sequences, about an eighth of them seen just once; the ten biggest clones take up under 7.5%. This clonotype was detected only a few times. Its antigen is still unknown. The chain combines TRBV7-2 with TRBJ2-2; D is unclear. This sequence was found in a male donor with ankylosing spondylitis. Input material: blood, either unsorted or a sorted T cell fraction (not recorded which). The CDR3 DNA is TGTGCCAGCAGCCTCAGTGCCGCGAACACCGGGGAGCTGTTTTTT. Translated, it gives CASSLSAANTGELFF.